This T cell receptor (beta chain) was recovered during a study of graft-versus-host responses after intestinal transplantation. Study summary: Multivisceral, liver-intestinal, or isolated intestinal transplants were given to recipients.

For this clone: Its specificity is unknown.

Intraepithelial and lamina propria lymphocytes were isolated from graft specimens. Profiling relied on immunoSEQ multiplex PCR, and the TCRdb table lists in-frame clones only, not all of them. In the table there are roughly 5,700 clones, 65% to 70% of which are singletons. Germline values: CDR1 SGHNT, CDR2 YYREEE (reference sequence). The CDR3 has 13 residues. With 3 bases removed from V and 5 bases from J, the gap between germline ends came to 11 bases. Study-level findings and limits: Detection of GvH clones occurred in recipient marrow, and some had their first appearance in ileum or blood. Graft-versus-host to host-versus-graft clonal ratios in allografts were high in patients with graft-donor T cell macrochimerism.

The TCR comes from a human patient who received an intestinal transplant, so some T cells may come from the graft donor. Sequencing was performed on ileum tissue, taken around 300 days after intestinal transplant. The V and J genes are TRBV5-4 and TRBJ1-2; D gene ambiguous. The CDR3 spells CASSSDGTYGYTF. CDR3 nucleotides: TGTGCCAGCAGCTCCGACGGAACTTATGGCTACACCTTC.